The clone carrying this T cell receptor beta chain was seen ten or more times. Antigen unknown. The protocol attached unique molecular identifiers to individual cDNA molecules. TCRdb called the 5' RACE reads again in MiXCR, with one record for every CDR3 protein. Among under 70,000 distinct CDR3 sequences listed, about 7.6% were seen once. These data come from a study of early T cells in non-severe SARS-CoV-2 infection. Study-level information: Sequencing was performed on bulk RNA from unsorted whole blood, leaving chains unpaired. Study-wide points: Using VDJdb, the matching emphasized anti-spike CD8 responses while missing private and CD4 specificities.

The CDR3 extends over 15 amino acids. V lost 1 base and J lost 3, with 10 bases in between. Germline values: CDR1 MGHRA, CDR2 YSYEKL. The chain links TRBV4-1 to TRBJ1-5; D ambiguous. The receptor comes from an adult who was a healthcare worker with PCR-confirmed SARS-CoV-2 infection or an uninfected control (not recorded which). Here the sequenced sample was whole blood, taken at baseline. In DNA form, the CDR3 reads TGCGCCAGCAGCCAAGTGGCTGGTCCCAATCAGCCCCAGCATTTT. Its translation is CASSQVAGPNQPQHF.